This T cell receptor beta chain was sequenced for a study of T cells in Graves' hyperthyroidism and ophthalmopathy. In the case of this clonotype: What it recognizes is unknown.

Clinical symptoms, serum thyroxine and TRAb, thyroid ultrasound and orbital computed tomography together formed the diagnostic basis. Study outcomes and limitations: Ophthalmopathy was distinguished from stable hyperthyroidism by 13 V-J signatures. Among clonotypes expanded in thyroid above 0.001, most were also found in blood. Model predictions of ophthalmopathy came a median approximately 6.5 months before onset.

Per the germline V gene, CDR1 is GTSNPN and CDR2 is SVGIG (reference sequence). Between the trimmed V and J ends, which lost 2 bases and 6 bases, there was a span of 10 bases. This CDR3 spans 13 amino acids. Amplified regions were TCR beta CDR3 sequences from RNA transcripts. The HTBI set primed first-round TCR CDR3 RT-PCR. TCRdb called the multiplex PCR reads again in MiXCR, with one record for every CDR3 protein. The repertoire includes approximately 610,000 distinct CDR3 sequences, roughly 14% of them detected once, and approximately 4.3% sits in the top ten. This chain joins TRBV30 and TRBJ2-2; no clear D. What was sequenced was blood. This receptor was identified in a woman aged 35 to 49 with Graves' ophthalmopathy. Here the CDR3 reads CAWSKAPPGELFF. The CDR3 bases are TGTGCCTGGAGTAAGGCCCCTCCCGGGGAGCTGTTTTTT.